Presented here are 20 T cell receptor beta chains from one specimen sequenced in a study of cytomegalovirus exposure and HLA in healthy donors. Vbeta (60) and Jbeta (13) primers were used in the PCR. Sequencing used immunoSEQ multiplex PCR; TCRdb keeps in-frame clones, though not all of them. Of 85,000 to 130,000 clones in the sample, over 55% were seen once. Sample: PBMCs. These receptors came from a female donor in good health and CMV-seronegative.

This clone showed up many times. The chain links TRBV4-3 to TRBJ2-2; D is perhaps TRBD2 (6 bases). With 0 bases removed from V and 7 bases from J, the gap between germline ends came to 9 bases. The CDR3 runs 14 residues. Germline lookup yields CDR1 LGHNA and CDR2 YSLEER. CDR3 DNA: TGCGCCAGCAGCCAAGACCCGGGGGTCGGGGAGCTGTTTTTT. It encodes CASSQDPGVGELFF.

This clone has more than one count but fewer than ten. The chain is built from TRBV28 and TRBJ2-3, with 8 bases identical to TRBD2. The germline gives CDR1 MDHEN, CDR2 SYDVKM. The CDR3 runs 16 residues. The V and J ends lost 2 bases and 6 bases, in that order; junction bases with no gene match: 10. In DNA, the CDR3 is TGTGCCAGCAGTTTAGGACTAGCTGTTAAGGGGGATACGCAGTATTTT. Translation gives CASSLGLAVKGDTQYF.

The genes are TRBV14 and TRBJ2-7, with 9 bases lining up with TRBD1. Trimming took 4 bases from V and 6 from J; bases not matched to a gene: 7. This CDR3 spans 14 amino acids. Germline CDR1 is SGHDN and CDR2 is FVKESK. The CDR3 is CASSRRTGAGEQYF. CDR3 nucleotides: TGTGCCAGCAGCCGGAGGACAGGGGCGGGCGAGCAGTACTTC.

The rearrangement uses TRBV6-6 and TRBJ1-2, with a tentative D call TRBD1 (5 bases). This CDR3 spans 13 amino acids. Germline V gene data show CDR1 as MNHNY and CDR2 as SVGAGI (reference sequence). V was clipped by 5 bases and J by 7 bases, with 14 bases between them. CDR3 loop: CASSPQRGFGYTF. The CDR3 bases are TGTGCCAGCAGTCCTCAGCGGGGGTTTGGCTACACCTTC.

V gene TRBV19 combines with J gene TRBJ2-7, with 7 nucleotides matching TRBD2. The trim removed 2 bases at V and 4 bases at J, leaving 8 bases unmatched. The CDR3 sequence is 15 residues long. CDR1 is LNHDA and CDR2 is SQIVND in the germline V gene (reference sequence). Here the CDR3 DNA reads TGTGCCAGTAGTATAACCGCGGGAGCGCGATACGAGCAGTACTTC. Its translation: CASSITAGARYEQYF.

The chain combines TRBV9 with TRBJ2-3; 9 bases map to TRBD2. Unmatched junction bases numbered 3, after V lost 0 bases and J lost 4 bases. The CDR3 has 15 amino acids. Germline V gene sequence: CDR1 SGDLS, CDR2 YYNGEE. DNA for the CDR3: TGTGCCAGCAGCGTAGGCGGGAGGGGGGCAGATACGCAGTATTTT. Its protein product is CASSVGGRGADTQYF.

The CDR3 sequence: CASSQGQLYEQYF. The CDR3 region has the DNA TGTGCCAGCAGCCAAGGACAGCTCTACGAGCAGTACTTC. This sequence joins TRBV4-2 and TRBJ2-7, with D possibly being TRBD1 (5 bases). This CDR3 region has 13 residues. V was pared by 1 base and J by 3 bases, with 7 bases between. Germline CDR1 reads LGHNA; CDR2 reads YNFKEQ.

This sequence joins TRBV2 and TRBJ2-7, with 14 bases fitting TRBD2. The CDR3 extends over 14 amino acids. Trimming took 6 bases from V and 7 from J; bases not matched to a gene: 5. Germline-derived CDR1 and CDR2 are SNHLY and FYNNEI. This chain's CDR3 is CASRGLAGVDEQYF. CDR3 DNA: TGTGCCAGCAGGGGACTAGCGGGAGTAGATGAGCAGTACTTC.

The rearrangement joins TRBV5-5 to TRBJ1-1; 8 positions match TRBD1. This CDR3 has 13 amino acids. In germline, CDR1 is SGHKS, CDR2 YYEKEE (reference sequence). With 5 bases clipped from V and 5 bases from J, the junction kept 5 bases outside the gene matches. For the CDR3, the DNA is TGTGCCAGCAGTTCAACAGGGGGTACTGAAGCTTTCTTT. As protein: CASSSTGGTEAFF.

This chain uses TRBV5-1 with TRBJ2-2; unclear D gene. The V gene lost 2 bases and the J gene lost 4 bases, with 6 bases spanning the gap. The germline V gene has CDR1 SGHRS and CDR2 YFSETQ. The CDR3 is made up of 13 amino acids. This CDR3 is CASSFPGTGELFF. The CDR3, as DNA: TGCGCCAGCAGCTTTCCAGGCACCGGGGAGCTGTTTTTT.

V gene TRBV5-4 combines with J gene TRBJ2-7; D is uncertain. In germline, CDR1 is SGHNT, CDR2 YYREEE (reference sequence). The germline V and J ends were trimmed by 4 bases and 2 bases, with 16 bases remaining between them. CDR3 length: 15 amino acids. The CDR3 region has the DNA TGTGCCAGCAGCCTGAGGCCAAACCCCACCTACGAGCAGTACTTC. Its protein product is CASSLRPNPTYEQYF. The variable domain in full, completed from reference TRBV5-4 and TRBJ2-7, reads ETGVTQSPTHLIKTRGQQVTLRCSSQSGHNTVSWYQQALGQGPQFIFQYYREEENGRGNFPPRFSGLQFPNYSSELNVNALELDDSALYLCASSLRPNPTYEQYFGPGTRLTVT.

This chain uses TRBV7-2 with TRBJ2-7; D may be TRBD2 (6 bases). The CDR3 has 15 amino acids. Germline CDR1 SGHTA, CDR2 FQGNSA. V dropped 2 bases and J dropped 6 bases, with 17 bases sitting between them. The chain's CDR3 is CASSLQWGDDGEQYF. As DNA, the CDR3 is TGTGCCAGCAGCTTACAATGGGGGGATGATGGCGAGCAGTACTTC. Combining the CDR3 with reference TRBV7-2 and TRBJ2-7 gives the whole variable domain GAGVSQSPSNKVTEKGKDVELRCDPISGHTALYWYRQSLGQGLEFLIYFQGNSAPDKSGLPSDRFSAERTGGSVSTLTIQRTQQEDSAVYLCASSLQWGDDGEQYFGPGTRLTVT.

The gene calls are TRBV5-1 and TRBJ2-7; 8 bases are a match to TRBD1. Germline lookup yields CDR1 SGHRS and CDR2 YFSETQ. V lost 4 bases to trimming and J lost 4 bases; unmatched junction nucleotides: 13. CDR3 size: 16 residues. In DNA, the CDR3 is TGCGCCAGCAGCCTGAAGACATCCGGACAGGGTTACGAGCAGTACTTC. Translating it yields CASSLKTSGQGYEQYF.

This clone was seen a few times. Mismatch with germline at one junction end may stem from a read error. The chain uses TRBV30 and TRBJ2-7; the D gene is possibly TRBD1 (6 bases). This CDR3 is built from 11 residues. Germline CDR1 and CDR2: GTSNPN and SVGIG (reference sequence). The CDR3 DNA is TGTGCCTGGAGCGGATCAGGGGTCCTTGACTTC. It specifies CAWSGSGVLDF.

This chain links TRBV30 with TRBJ2-7; 8 nucleotides align to TRBD2. Per germline, CDR1 GTSNPN and CDR2 SVGIG (reference sequence). J was trimmed by 2 bases and V by 3 bases; bases with no gene match: 3. The CDR3 consists of 13 residues. The CDR3: CAWRAGAPYEQYF. Here the CDR3 DNA reads TGTGCCTGGAGAGCGGGAGCTCCCTACGAGCAGTACTTC.

The chain joins TRBV6-5 to TRBJ2-1; TRBD2 agrees at 13 bases. From germline, CDR1 is MNHEY and CDR2 SVGAGI. The CDR3 is 15 amino acids. V was pared by 6 bases and J by 12 bases, with 11 bases of the junction left unmatched. The CDR3, as DNA: TGTGCCAGCAGCCAGGGACTAGCGGGATCAGATGGGCAGTTCTTC. Protein product: CASSQGLAGSDGQFF.

The chain recombines TRBV20-1 with TRBJ1-1, with 8 bases lining up with TRBD1. Germline V CDR1 and CDR2: DFQATT, SNEGSKA (reference sequence). The CDR3 consists of 11 residues. The CDR3 DNA sequence: TGCACATTGGACAGGGACACTGAAGCTTTCTTT. Translation: CTLDRDTEAFF.

This clone is termed medium-sized. The chain couples TRBV4-3 to TRBJ2-7; a possible D gene is TRBD2 (6 bases). Germline lookup yields CDR1 LGHNA and CDR2 YSLEER. CDR3 length: 16 residues. V lost 0 bases and J 3 bases, leaving 15 bases between the germline ends. The CDR3 protein is CASSQEYGRRVYEQYF. The DNA of the CDR3 is TGCGCCAGCAGCCAAGAATACGGGAGAAGGGTCTACGAGCAGTACTTC.

This clone has only a few counts. The junction departs from the called germline gene at one end, perhaps through a read error. The chain has TRBV13 and TRBJ2-1; no clear D. CDR1 PRHDT and CDR2 FYEKMQ come from the germline V gene (reference sequence). The CDR3 length is 12 residues. The DNA of the CDR3 is TGTGCCAGCAGCTTAGGCTACGATGAGCAGTTCTTC. Translation gives CASSLGYDEQFF.

This chain links TRBV27 with TRBJ2-2; tentative D call: TRBD1 (6 bases). Trimming removed 7 bases at V and 4 bases at J, with 10 bases between. Germline CDR1 MNHEY, CDR2 SMNVEV (reference sequence). This CDR3 has 13 residues. CDR3 in DNA: TGTGCCAGCAATCCGGACAGCACCGGGGAGCTGTTTTTT. This codes for CASNPDSTGELFF.